Given below is one TCR beta chain in context. Its antigen is as yet unknown. This may come from a read error, since a much larger clone is one base off. V shed 7 bases, J shed 5 bases, and the junction held 6 bases outside the gene matches. The germline V gene encodes CDR1 MNHNY and CDR2 SVGAGI (reference sequence). CDR3 length: 13 amino acids. TCR alpha and beta CDR3 regions were amplified from RNA using iRepertoire nested multiplex PCR. Via MiXCR, TCRdb re-called the multiplex PCR reads, giving one row per CDR3 protein. The sample lists about 89,000 distinct CDR3 sequences, around 23% occurring once. This entry is derived from a study of glioma-infiltrating T cells. Study-wide results and limits: Gliomas, especially low-grade, showed above-expected tissue-blood divergence; non-neoplastic patients showed below.

This sequence joins TRBV6-6 and TRBJ2-7; TRBD2 agrees at 9 bases. The receptor was derived from a human donor with low-grade glioma or glioblastoma, undergoing nonglioma brain surgery, or in good health (not recorded which). The sequencing input was glioma tissue, nonneoplastic brain tissue, or PBMCs (not recorded which). The CDR3 DNA follows: TGTGCCAGCACCCGGGGACTAGCAGACGAGCAGTACTTC. Translation: CASTRGLADEQYF.